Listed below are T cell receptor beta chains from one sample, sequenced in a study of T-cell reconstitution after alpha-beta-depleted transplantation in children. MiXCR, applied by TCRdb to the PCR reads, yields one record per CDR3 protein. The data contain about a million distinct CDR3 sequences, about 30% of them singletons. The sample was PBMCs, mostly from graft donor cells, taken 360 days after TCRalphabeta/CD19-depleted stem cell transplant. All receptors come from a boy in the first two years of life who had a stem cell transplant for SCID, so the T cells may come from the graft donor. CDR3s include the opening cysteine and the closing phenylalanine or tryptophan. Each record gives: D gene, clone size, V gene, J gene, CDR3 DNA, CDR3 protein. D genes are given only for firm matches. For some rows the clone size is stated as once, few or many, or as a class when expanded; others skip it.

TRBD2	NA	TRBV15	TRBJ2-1	TGTGCCACCAGCAGAGAGGGACTAGCGGGCAATGAGCAGTTCTTC	CATSREGLAGNEQFF
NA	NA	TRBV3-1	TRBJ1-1	TGTGCCAGCAGCCAAGCCAGGGAGAGGAACACTGAAGCTTTCTTT	CASSQARERNTEAFF
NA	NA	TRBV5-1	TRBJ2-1	TGCGCCAGCAGCTCCTTGGGGGGTAGCCCCTACCATGAGCAGTTCTTC	CASSSLGGSPYHEQFF
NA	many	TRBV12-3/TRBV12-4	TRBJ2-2	TGTGCCAGCAGTCCCCGACTCCCAAAGGGGGGCGGGGAGCTGTTTTTT	CASSPRLPKGGGELFF
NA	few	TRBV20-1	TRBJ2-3	TGCAGTGCTCCCCAACCGGCCGCCGGGGACAGCGGGCATCAGTATTTT	CSAPQPAAGDSGHQYF
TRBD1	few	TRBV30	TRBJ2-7	TGTGCCTGGAGTGTACCCGGACAGGGGGTAGGCTACGAGCAGTACTTC	CAWSVPGQGVGYEQYF
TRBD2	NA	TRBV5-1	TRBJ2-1	TGCGCCAGCAGCTTAATGGCTAGCGGTAACAATGAGCAGTTCTTC	CASSLMASGNNEQFF
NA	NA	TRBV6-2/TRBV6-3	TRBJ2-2	TGTGCCAGCAGTTGGGTTGCCGGGGAGCTGTTTTTT	CASSWVAGELFF
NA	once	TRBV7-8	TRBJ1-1	TGTGCCAGCAGCTTTACCCCGGGACAATACACTGAAGCTTTCTTT	CASSFTPGQYTEAFF
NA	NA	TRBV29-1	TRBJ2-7	TGCAGCGTTGATTCCGCCTACGAGCAGTACTTC	CSVDSAYEQYF
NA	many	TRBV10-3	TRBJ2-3	TGTGCCATCAGTGGGGGTTCTCCTTTGTTACAGTATTTT	CAISGGSPLLQYF
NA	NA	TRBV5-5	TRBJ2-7	TGTGCCAGCAGCTTTTCCGGGACGAGGGACGAGCAGTACTTC	CASSFSGTRDEQYF
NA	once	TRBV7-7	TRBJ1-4	TGTGCCAGCAGCGTCCACCTCAAGGAAAAACTGTTTTTT	CASSVHLKEKLFF
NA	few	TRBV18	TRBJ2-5	TGTGCCAGCTCACCGAGCGCCGACCCTTCTGAGACCCAGTACTTC	CASSPSADPSETQYF